These T cell receptor beta chains were read from a single sample in a study of OX40 agonist ivuxolimab in advanced cancers. The method was immunoSEQ multiplex PCR; TCRdb's version includes in-frame clones alone and lacks a portion of them. The repertoire has around 67,000 clones, 80% of them found once; the top ten carry about 1.2%. Specimen: CD4+ or CD8+ T cells sorted from blood, collected in a trial of the OX40 agonist ivuxolimab. These receptors all come from an adult with an advanced solid tumor such as melanoma, head and neck, liver or kidney cancer. The CDR3 runs from the conserved cysteine through the conserved F or W. Fields, in order: D gene, J gene, clone size, V gene, CDR3 protein, CDR3 DNA. The D gene is left open where the match is weak. The size of a clone is reported for some rows only, either as once, few or many, or as a class for expanded clones.

D gene: NA; J gene: TRBJ2-1; clone size: few; V gene: TRBV27; CDR3 protein: CATMTRTYNEQFF; CDR3 DNA: TGTGCCACCATGACTAGGACTTACAATGAGCAGTTCTTC
D gene: NA; J gene: TRBJ1-1; clone size: NA; V gene: TRBV11-2; CDR3 protein: CASSLGGHSEAFF; CDR3 DNA: TGTGCCAGCAGCTTAGGGGGACATAGTGAAGCTTTCTTT
D gene: TRBD1; J gene: TRBJ2-2; clone size: NA; V gene: TRBV5-1; CDR3 protein: CASSLAAGGEPGELFF; CDR3 DNA: TGCGCCAGCAGCTTGGCCGCAGGGGGCGAGCCCGGGGAGCTGTTTTTT
D gene: NA; J gene: TRBJ2-7; clone size: NA; V gene: TRBV30; CDR3 protein: CAWSVSDLLNEQYF; CDR3 DNA: TGTGCCTGGAGTGTAAGTGACTTATTGAACGAGCAGTACTTC
D gene: NA; J gene: TRBJ1-2; clone size: NA; V gene: TRBV5-4; CDR3 protein: CASSSSIAVTNYGYTF; CDR3 DNA: TGTGCCAGCAGCTCCTCGATAGCGGTTACTAACTATGGCTACACCTTC
D gene: TRBD1; J gene: TRBJ1-2; clone size: NA; V gene: TRBV6-6; CDR3 protein: CASSPRQGDGYTF; CDR3 DNA: TGTGCCAGCAGTCCTAGACAGGGGGATGGCTACACCTTC
D gene: NA; J gene: TRBJ1-2; clone size: NA; V gene: TRBV19; CDR3 protein: CASRKPGEANYGYTF; CDR3 DNA: TGTGCCAGTAGGAAGCCGGGGGAAGCTAACTATGGCTACACCTTC
D gene: NA; J gene: TRBJ2-5; clone size: NA; V gene: TRBV18; CDR3 protein: CASSPPMGGETQYF; CDR3 DNA: TGTGCCAGCTCACCACCTATGGGGGGCGAGACCCAGTACTTC
D gene: NA; J gene: TRBJ1-2; clone size: once; V gene: TRBV5-1; CDR3 protein: CASSSKQSVNYGYTF; CDR3 DNA: TGCGCCAGCAGCTCCAAACAGAGCGTTAACTATGGCTACACCTTC
D gene: NA; J gene: TRBJ1-1; clone size: NA; V gene: TRBV9; CDR3 protein: CASSESLNTEAFF; CDR3 DNA: TGTGCCAGCAGCGAGTCCCTGAACACTGAAGCTTTCTTT
D gene: NA; J gene: TRBJ2-2; clone size: NA; V gene: TRBV19; CDR3 protein: CASDRGRRQTGELFF; CDR3 DNA: TGTGCCAGCGATCGAGGAAGGAGACAAACCGGGGAGCTGTTTTTT
D gene: TRBD1; J gene: TRBJ2-3; clone size: NA; V gene: TRBV7-2; CDR3 protein: CASSRRTGGSIDTQYF; CDR3 DNA: TGTGCCAGCAGCCGCCGGACAGGGGGCTCTATAGATACGCAGTATTTT
D gene: TRBD1; J gene: TRBJ2-3; clone size: NA; V gene: TRBV2; CDR3 protein: CASRGQGGGTDTQYF; CDR3 DNA: TGTGCCAGCAGAGGACAGGGGGGGGGCACAGATACGCAGTATTTT
D gene: TRBD2; J gene: TRBJ2-1; clone size: once; V gene: TRBV11-2; CDR3 protein: CASSYSGGASYNEQFF; CDR3 DNA: TGTGCCAGCAGCTATAGCGGGGGGGCCTCCTACAATGAGCAGTTCTTC
D gene: NA; J gene: TRBJ2-5; clone size: NA; V gene: TRBV7-2; CDR3 protein: CASSLFQQETQYF; CDR3 DNA: TGTGCCAGCAGCTTGTTCCAACAAGAGACCCAGTACTTC
D gene: TRBD1; J gene: TRBJ1-2; clone size: NA; V gene: TRBV6-1; CDR3 protein: CASKGAWGYTF; CDR3 DNA: TGTGCCAGTAAGGGGGCGTGGGGCTACACCTTC
D gene: NA; J gene: TRBJ2-5; clone size: NA; V gene: TRBV2; CDR3 protein: CASKKEETQYF; CDR3 DNA: TGTGCCAGCAAGAAAGAAGAGACCCAGTACTTC
D gene: NA; J gene: TRBJ2-1; clone size: few; V gene: TRBV18; CDR3 protein: CASSYQTSYNEQFF; CDR3 DNA: TGTGCCAGCTCATACCAAACATCCTACAATGAGCAGTTCTTC
D gene: TRBD1; J gene: TRBJ1-5; clone size: NA; V gene: TRBV15; CDR3 protein: CATSTGGGHQPQHF; CDR3 DNA: TGTGCCACCAGCACAGGGGGGGGCCATCAGCCCCAGCATTTT
D gene: TRBD2; J gene: TRBJ2-3; clone size: NA; V gene: TRBV6-1; CDR3 protein: CASSALAGGRDTQYF; CDR3 DNA: TGTGCCAGCAGCGCCTTAGCGGGGGGGCGAGATACGCAGTATTTT
D gene: NA; J gene: TRBJ2-1; clone size: few; V gene: TRBV4-3; CDR3 protein: CASSNTFGGAGEQFF; CDR3 DNA: TGCGCCAGCAGCAACACGTTCGGTGGGGCCGGTGAGCAGTTCTTC
D gene: NA; J gene: TRBJ1-1; clone size: NA; V gene: TRBV5-1; CDR3 protein: CASSSTQSSNTEAFF; CDR3 DNA: TGCGCCAGCAGCTCCACACAGAGCTCGAACACTGAAGCTTTCTTT
D gene: NA; J gene: TRBJ1-4; clone size: NA; V gene: TRBV7-9; CDR3 protein: CASSTRDSRSRVSEKLFF; CDR3 DNA: TGTGCCAGCAGCACCAGGGACTCCAGAAGTAGGGTTAGTGAAAAACTGTTTTTT
D gene: NA; J gene: TRBJ1-2; clone size: NA; V gene: TRBV7-2; CDR3 protein: CASSARPLLKGGYTF; CDR3 DNA: TGTGCCAGCAGTGCCAGACCCCTTCTCAAAGGTGGCTACACCTTC
D gene: NA; J gene: TRBJ2-7; clone size: NA; V gene: TRBV30; CDR3 protein: CAWTRGLAVTYEQYF; CDR3 DNA: TGTGCCTGGACCCGAGGCCTAGCAGTTACCTACGAGCAGTACTTC
D gene: TRBD2; J gene: TRBJ2-1; clone size: once; V gene: TRBV27; CDR3 protein: CASRYRKLAGGRYNEQFF; CDR3 DNA: TGTGCCAGCAGGTACAGAAAATTAGCGGGGGGGCGGTACAATGAGCAGTTCTTC
D gene: TRBD2; J gene: TRBJ2-3; clone size: NA; V gene: TRBV5-4; CDR3 protein: CASSDTSGATDTQYF; CDR3 DNA: TGTGCCAGCAGCGACACTAGCGGGGCCACAGATACGCAGTATTTT
D gene: TRBD1; J gene: TRBJ2-7; clone size: NA; V gene: TRBV6-5; CDR3 protein: CASSYSRTGRLYEQYF; CDR3 DNA: TGTGCCAGCAGTTACTCAAGGACAGGCCGTCTCTACGAGCAGTACTTC
D gene: NA; J gene: TRBJ1-2; clone size: NA; V gene: TRBV7-8; CDR3 protein: CASSPGAKNYGYTF; CDR3 DNA: TGTGCCAGCAGCCCGGGGGCCAAAAACTATGGCTACACCTTC
D gene: NA; J gene: TRBJ1-2; clone size: NA; V gene: TRBV20-1; CDR3 protein: CSASSYVGYTF; CDR3 DNA: TGCAGTGCCTCCTCCTATGTTGGCTACACCTTC
D gene: TRBD1; J gene: TRBJ1-4; clone size: NA; V gene: TRBV5-8; CDR3 protein: CASSRGTDGKLFF; CDR3 DNA: TGTGCCAGCAGCCGCGGGACAGATGGGAAACTGTTTTTT
D gene: NA; J gene: TRBJ2-7; clone size: NA; V gene: TRBV9; CDR3 protein: CASSETPGRAYEQYF; CDR3 DNA: TGTGCCAGCAGCGAGACCCCAGGGCGAGCCTACGAGCAGTACTTC
D gene: NA; J gene: TRBJ2-7; clone size: NA; V gene: TRBV18; CDR3 protein: CASSHGQFYEQYF; CDR3 DNA: TGTGCCAGCTCGCACGGACAGTTCTACGAGCAGTACTTC
D gene: TRBD1; J gene: TRBJ1-5; clone size: NA; V gene: TRBV6-1; CDR3 protein: CASSGGQLNQPQHF; CDR3 DNA: TGTGCCAGCAGTGGGGGACAGCTCAATCAGCCCCAGCATTTT
D gene: NA; J gene: TRBJ1-2; clone size: once; V gene: TRBV6-1; CDR3 protein: CASSQQGFYGYTF; CDR3 DNA: TGTGCCAGCAGTCAACAGGGTTTCTATGGCTACACCTTC
D gene: NA; J gene: TRBJ1-1; clone size: NA; V gene: TRBV18; CDR3 protein: CASSPINRDSTEAFF; CDR3 DNA: TGTGCCAGCTCACCGATCAACAGGGATAGCACTGAAGCTTTCTTT
D gene: NA; J gene: TRBJ2-5; clone size: NA; V gene: TRBV19; CDR3 protein: CASSSILTGYQETQYF; CDR3 DNA: TGTGCCAGTAGTTCCATCCTGACGGGGTACCAAGAGACCCAGTACTTC
D gene: TRBD1; J gene: TRBJ1-6; clone size: NA; V gene: TRBV13; CDR3 protein: CASSYGTGDSPLHF; CDR3 DNA: TGTGCCAGCAGCTACGGGACAGGGGATTCACCCCTCCACTTT
D gene: TRBD1; J gene: TRBJ1-1; clone size: NA; V gene: TRBV13; CDR3 protein: CASSSPGTGYTEAFF; CDR3 DNA: TGTGCCAGCAGCTCACCCGGGACAGGATACACTGAAGCTTTCTTT
D gene: NA; J gene: TRBJ1-6; clone size: NA; V gene: TRBV7-9; CDR3 protein: CASSLEGGFSDSPLHF; CDR3 DNA: TGTGCCAGCAGCTTGGAAGGTGGATTTAGTGATTCACCCCTCCACTTT
D gene: NA; J gene: TRBJ1-4; clone size: NA; V gene: TRBV19; CDR3 protein: CASSILRAANEKLFF; CDR3 DNA: TGTGCCAGTAGTATACTGAGGGCTGCCAATGAAAAACTGTTTTTT
D gene: NA; J gene: TRBJ2-3; clone size: NA; V gene: TRBV7-2; CDR3 protein: CASSSWGTQYF; CDR3 DNA: TGTGCCAGCAGCTCATGGGGTACGCAGTATTTT
D gene: TRBD2; J gene: TRBJ2-1; clone size: NA; V gene: TRBV7-7; CDR3 protein: CASSHGTSGKSYNEQFF; CDR3 DNA: TGTGCTAGCAGCCACGGGACTAGCGGGAAGTCCTACAATGAGCAGTTCTTC
D gene: TRBD2; J gene: TRBJ2-7; clone size: few; V gene: TRBV6-1; CDR3 protein: CASSGIGGAHEQYF; CDR3 DNA: TGTGCCAGCAGTGGCATCGGGGGGGCCCACGAGCAGTACTTC
D gene: NA; J gene: TRBJ1-6; clone size: NA; V gene: TRBV10-2; CDR3 protein: CASSEWGQGNSPLHF; CDR3 DNA: TGCGCCAGCAGTGAGTGGGGGCAGGGTAATTCACCCCTCCACTTT
D gene: NA; J gene: TRBJ2-5; clone size: NA; V gene: TRBV4-1; CDR3 protein: CASSQDSTSRVETQYF; CDR3 DNA: TGCGCCAGCAGCCAAGACTCTACTAGCCGGGTGGAGACCCAGTACTTC